This note documents a single T cell receptor (beta chain) sequence. Its antigen is still unknown. The table came from immunoSEQ multiplex PCR; TCRdb's copy has only in-frame clones and leaves some out. Of about 110,000 clones in the sample, approximately 94% are singletons; the top ten hold 2.5% to 3.5%. The sample comes from a study of T cell responses to AZD1222 COVID-19 vaccine. The CDR3 has 13 residues. V lost 3 bases and J lost 2, with 9 bases in between. Germline values: CDR1 SGHRS, CDR2 YFSETQ. Study-level points and caveats: With dominance at 160-218 and 743-854, vaccine-associated CD4 TCRs spanned spike.

This clonotype was sampled from an adult who received the AZD1222 COVID-19 vaccine. The chain is built from TRBV5-1 and TRBJ2-7; D not resolved. Sequencing used peripheral blood, obtained 28 days after the second AZD1222 dose. CDR3 protein: CASSWTPTYEQYF. CDR3 DNA: TGCGCCAGCAGCTGGACGCCAACCTACGAGCAGTACTTC.